Listed below are T cell receptor beta chains from one sample, sequenced in a study of T cell clonotyping in hematopoietic cell transplantation. The assay was immunoSEQ multiplex PCR, and TCRdb's table has in-frame clones only and misses some. The repertoire consists of about 41,000 clones, with roughly 85% occurring once and the leading ten covering around 2.9%. Sequenced material: peripheral blood mononuclear cells, taken before stem cell transplant. All receptors come from a man between 60 and 70 years old with acute myeloid leukemia. Some clones in this sample may be carry-over from other donors' samples. CDR3s include the opening cysteine and the closing phenylalanine or tryptophan. The D gene is left open where the match is weak. Clone size, where shown, is once, few, many, or a class for clones that have expanded.

J gene,clone size,D gene,V gene,CDR3 protein,CDR3 DNA
TRBJ1-6,NA,NA,TRBV28,CASSLPTTNSPLHF,TGTGCCAGCAGTTTACCGACCACCAATTCACCCCTCCACTTT
TRBJ2-4,NA,NA,TRBV9,CASSVDVAKNIQYF,TGTGCCAGCAGCGTAGACGTAGCCAAAAACATTCAGTACTTC
TRBJ2-5,NA,TRBD2,TRBV11-3,CASSLAGGRETQYF,TGTGCCAGCAGCTTAGCGGGGGGTAGAGAGACCCAGTACTTC
TRBJ1-1,NA,NA,TRBV5-6,CASSLRVNTEAFF,TGTGCCAGCAGCCTCCGGGTGAACACTGAAGCTTTCTTT
TRBJ1-2,NA,NA,TRBV28,CASSLGRATHGYTF,TGTGCCAGCAGTTTAGGGCGGGCTACCCATGGCTACACCTTC
TRBJ1-6,NA,TRBD1,TRBV29-1,CSVAQMTGDFSPLHF,TGCAGCGTCGCCCAAATGACAGGGGATTTTTCACCCCTCCACTTT
TRBJ1-6,few,TRBD1,TRBV7-6,CASSSQTGVTDSPLHF,TGTGCCAGCAGCTCACAGACAGGGGTTACTGATTCACCCCTCCACTTT
TRBJ2-4,NA,TRBD2,TRBV5-4,CASSRRLGGRAKNIQYF,TGTGCCAGCAGCCGAAGGTTGGGGGGGAGAGCCAAAAACATTCAGTACTTC
TRBJ1-6,few,NA,TRBV7-6,CASSLVPPAGSYNSPLHF,TGTGCCAGCAGCTTAGTTCCTCCGGCCGGCTCCTATAATTCACCCCTCCACTTT
TRBJ2-2,NA,NA,TRBV14,CASSRSGPEDGELFF,TGTGCCAGCAGCCGATCCGGGCCCGAGGACGGGGAGCTGTTTTTT
TRBJ1-6,NA,NA,TRBV9,CASSVALGELVHF,TGTGCCAGCAGCGTAGCTCTCGGCGAGCTGGTCCACTTT
TRBJ1-4,NA,TRBD1,TRBV2,CASNGWTGNEKLFF,TGTGCCAGCAACGGGTGGACAGGGAATGAAAAACTGTTTTTT
TRBJ1-5,NA,NA,TRBV7-2,CASSQDRNQPQHF,TGTGCCAGCAGCCAGGACAGAAATCAGCCCCAGCATTTT
TRBJ2-6,NA,NA,TRBV12-5,CASGLFRTTITGANVLTF,TGTGCTAGTGGTTTGTTTAGGACAACGATAACTGGGGCCAACGTCCTGACTTTC
TRBJ2-5,NA,TRBD1,TRBV2,CASSETGHQETQYF,TGTGCCAGCAGTGAGACAGGGCACCAAGAGACCCAGTACTTC
TRBJ1-6,few,TRBD1,TRBV13,CASSSTGYNSPLHF,TGTGCCAGCAGCTCGACAGGGTATAATTCACCCCTCCACTTT
TRBJ2-3,few,TRBD2,TRBV9,CASSVHSGGAGDTQYF,TGTGCCAGCAGCGTCCATAGCGGGGGGGCCGGAGATACGCAGTATTTT
TRBJ2-7,once,NA,TRBV6-5,CASLVPGSYEQYF,TGTGCCAGCCTGGTCCCAGGTTCCTACGAGCAGTACTTC
TRBJ2-3,NA,TRBD2,TRBV19,CASSILKTSGGDTQYF,TGTGCCAGTAGTATTTTGAAAACTAGCGGGGGAGATACGCAGTATTTT
TRBJ2-7,NA,NA,TRBV28,CASSFYRATSYEQYF,TGTGCCAGCAGTTTTTACAGGGCCACCTCCTACGAGCAGTACTTC
TRBJ2-3,NA,NA,TRBV11-3,CASSPPGDTQYF,TGTGCCAGCAGCCCCCCCGGAGATACGCAGTATTTT
TRBJ2-3,NA,NA,TRBV19,CASSIEGSTDTQYF,TGTGCCAGTAGTATAGAGGGGAGCACAGATACGCAGTATTTT
TRBJ2-2,once,TRBD2,TRBV18,CASSRGGQTGELFF,TGTGCCAGCTCACGCGGGGGGCAGACCGGGGAGCTGTTTTTT
TRBJ1-3,NA,TRBD1,TRBV5-4,CASSWDRGIAGNTIYF,TGTGCCAGCAGCTGGGACAGGGGTATTGCTGGAAACACCATATATTTT
TRBJ1-5,NA,NA,TRBV27,CASSLDTAGKPQHF,TGTGCCAGCAGCCTTGACACCGCCGGGAAGCCCCAGCATTTT
TRBJ2-5,NA,TRBD1,TRBV7-3,CASSTGQGIETQYF,TGTGCCAGCAGCACAGGACAGGGTATTGAGACCCAGTACTTC
TRBJ1-4,NA,TRBD1,TRBV4-1,CASSLPTLGQRNEKLFF,TGCGCCAGCAGCCTCCCCACGCTGGGACAGAGGAATGAAAAACTGTTTTTT
TRBJ1-3,NA,NA,TRBV6-6,CASSSPGSSGNTIYF,TGTGCCAGCAGTTCACCAGGGAGCTCTGGAAACACCATATATTTT
TRBJ1-1,NA,NA,TRBV5-6,CASRVLTGGEAFF,TGTGCCAGCAGGGTCCTCACGGGGGGTGAAGCTTTCTTT
TRBJ2-2,NA,NA,TRBV7-7,CASSDRNTGELFF,TGTGCTAGCAGCGATAGGAACACCGGGGAGCTGTTTTTT
TRBJ2-1,NA,NA,TRBV7-2,CASSLSWGSPNEQFF,TGTGCCAGCAGCCTTTCATGGGGCAGCCCCAATGAGCAGTTCTTC